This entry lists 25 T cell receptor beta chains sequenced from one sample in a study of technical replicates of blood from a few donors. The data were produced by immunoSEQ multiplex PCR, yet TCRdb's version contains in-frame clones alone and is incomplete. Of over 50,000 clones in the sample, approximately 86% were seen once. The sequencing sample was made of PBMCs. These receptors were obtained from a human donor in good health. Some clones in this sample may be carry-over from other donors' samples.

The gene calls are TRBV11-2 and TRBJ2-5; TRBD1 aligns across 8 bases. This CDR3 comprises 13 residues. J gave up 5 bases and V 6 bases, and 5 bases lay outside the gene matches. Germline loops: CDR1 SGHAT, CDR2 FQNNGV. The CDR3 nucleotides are TGTGCCAGCAGTCGACAGGGGTTGGAGACCCAGTACTTC. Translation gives CASSRQGLETQYF.

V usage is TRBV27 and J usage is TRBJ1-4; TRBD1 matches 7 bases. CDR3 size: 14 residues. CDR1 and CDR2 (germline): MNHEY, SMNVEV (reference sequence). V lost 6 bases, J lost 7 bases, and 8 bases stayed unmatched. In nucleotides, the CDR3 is TGTGCCAGCAGGTTAGAGGGGGCGACTGAAAAACTGTTTTTT. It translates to CASRLEGATEKLFF.

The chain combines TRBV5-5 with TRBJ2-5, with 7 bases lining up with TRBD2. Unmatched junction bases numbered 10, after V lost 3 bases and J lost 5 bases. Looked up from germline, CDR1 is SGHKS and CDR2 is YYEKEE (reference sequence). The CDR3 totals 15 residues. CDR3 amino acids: CASSSGGAGWETQYF. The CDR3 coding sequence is TGTGCCAGCAGCTCCGGGGGAGCGGGGTGGGAGACCCAGTACTTC.

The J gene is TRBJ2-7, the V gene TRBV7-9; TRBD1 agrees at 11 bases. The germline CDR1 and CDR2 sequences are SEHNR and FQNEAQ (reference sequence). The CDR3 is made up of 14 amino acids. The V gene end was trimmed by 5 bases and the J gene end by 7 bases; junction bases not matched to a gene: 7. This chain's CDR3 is CASSPGQGVREQYF. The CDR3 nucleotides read TGTGCCAGCAGCCCGGGACAGGGGGTTCGAGAGCAGTACTTC.

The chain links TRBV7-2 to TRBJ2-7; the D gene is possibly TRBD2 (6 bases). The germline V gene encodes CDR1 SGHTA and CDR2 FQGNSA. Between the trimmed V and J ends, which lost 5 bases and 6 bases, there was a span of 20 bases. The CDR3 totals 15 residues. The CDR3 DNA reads TGTGCCAGCAGCCATTACGGGAGTTGGAGGGGCGAGCAGTACTTC. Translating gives CASSHYGSWRGEQYF.

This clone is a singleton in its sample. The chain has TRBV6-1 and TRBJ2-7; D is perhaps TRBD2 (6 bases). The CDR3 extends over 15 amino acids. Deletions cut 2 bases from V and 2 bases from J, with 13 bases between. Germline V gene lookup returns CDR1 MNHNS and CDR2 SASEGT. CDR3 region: CASSERGDSPYEQYF. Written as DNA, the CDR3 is TGTGCCAGCAGTGAAAGAGGGGACTCCCCCTACGAGCAGTACTTC.

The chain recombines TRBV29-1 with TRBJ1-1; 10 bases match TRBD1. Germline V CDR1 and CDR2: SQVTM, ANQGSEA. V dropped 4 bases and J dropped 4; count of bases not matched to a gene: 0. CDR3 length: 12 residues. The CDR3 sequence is CSVGTGGTEAFF. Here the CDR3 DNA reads TGCAGCGTTGGGACAGGGGGCACTGAAGCTTTCTTT. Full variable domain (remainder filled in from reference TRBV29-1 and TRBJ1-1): SAVISQKPSRDICQRGTSLTIQCQVDSQVTMMFWYRQQPGQSLTLIATANQGSEATYESGFVIDKFPISRPNLTFSTLTVSNMSPEDSSIYLCSVGTGGTEAFFGQGTRLTVV.

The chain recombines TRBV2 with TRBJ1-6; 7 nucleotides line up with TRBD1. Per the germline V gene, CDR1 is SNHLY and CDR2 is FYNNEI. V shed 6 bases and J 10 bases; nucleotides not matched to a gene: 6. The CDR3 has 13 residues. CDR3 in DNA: TGTGCCAGCAGACTACAGGGGAGGTCACCCCTCCACTTT. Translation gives CASRLQGRSPLHF. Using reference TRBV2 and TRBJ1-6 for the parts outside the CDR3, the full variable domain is EPEVTQTPSHQVTQMGQEVILRCVPISNHLYFYWYRQILGQKVEFLVSFYNNEISEKSEIFDDQFSVERPDGSNFTLKIRSTKLEDSAMYFCASRLQGRSPLHFGNGTRLTVT.

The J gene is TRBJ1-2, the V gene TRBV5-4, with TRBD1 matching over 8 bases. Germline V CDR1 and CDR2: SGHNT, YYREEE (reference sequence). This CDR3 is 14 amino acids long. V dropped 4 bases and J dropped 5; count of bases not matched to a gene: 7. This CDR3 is CASSTSTGVYGYTF. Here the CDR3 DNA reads TGTGCCAGCAGCACCTCGACAGGGGTATATGGCTACACCTTC. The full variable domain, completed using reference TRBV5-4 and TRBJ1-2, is ETGVTQSPTHLIKTRGQQVTLRCSSQSGHNTVSWYQQALGQGPQFIFQYYREEENGRGNFPPRFSGLQFPNYSSELNVNALELDDSALYLCASSTSTGVYGYTFGSGTRLTVV.

CDR3 DNA: TGCGCCAGCAGCTTTCCCCTGGACTTAAGCTCCTACAATGAGCAGTTCTTC. Its translation is CASSFPLDLSSYNEQFF. The chain combines TRBV5-1 with TRBJ2-1, with D maybe TRBD2 (5 bases). The CDR3 sequence is 17 residues long. Trimming removed 2 bases at V and 0 bases at J, with 15 bases between. Germline V gives CDR1 SGHRS, CDR2 YFSETQ.

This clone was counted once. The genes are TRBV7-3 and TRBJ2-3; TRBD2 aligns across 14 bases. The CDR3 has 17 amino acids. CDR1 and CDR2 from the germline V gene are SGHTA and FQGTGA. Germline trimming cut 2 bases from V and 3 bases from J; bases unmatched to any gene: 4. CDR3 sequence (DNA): TGTGCCAGCAGCTTAGGGACTAGCGGGAGTATTACAGATACGCAGTATTTT. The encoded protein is CASSLGTSGSITDTQYF.

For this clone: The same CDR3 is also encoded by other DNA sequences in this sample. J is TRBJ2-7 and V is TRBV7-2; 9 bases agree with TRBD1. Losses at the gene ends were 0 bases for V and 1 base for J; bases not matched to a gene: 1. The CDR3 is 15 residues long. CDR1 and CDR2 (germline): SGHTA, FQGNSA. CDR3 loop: CASSLAGQGSYEQYF. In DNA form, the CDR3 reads TGTGCCAGCAGCTTAGCGGGACAGGGTTCCTACGAGCAGTACTTC.

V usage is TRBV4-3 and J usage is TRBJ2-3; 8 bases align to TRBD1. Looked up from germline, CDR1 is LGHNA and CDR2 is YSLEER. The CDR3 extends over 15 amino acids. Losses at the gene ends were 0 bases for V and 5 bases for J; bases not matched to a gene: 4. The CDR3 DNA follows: TGCGCCAGCAGCCAAGATCGACAGGGGATAGATACGCAGTATTTT. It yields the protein CASSQDRQGIDTQYF.

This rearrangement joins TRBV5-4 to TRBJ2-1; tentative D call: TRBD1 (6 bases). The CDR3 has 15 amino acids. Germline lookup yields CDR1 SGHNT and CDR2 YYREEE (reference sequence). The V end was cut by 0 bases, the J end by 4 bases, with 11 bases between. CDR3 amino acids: CASSLVDRSYNEQFF. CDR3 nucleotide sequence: TGTGCCAGCAGCTTGGTGGACAGATCTTACAATGAGCAGTTCTTC.

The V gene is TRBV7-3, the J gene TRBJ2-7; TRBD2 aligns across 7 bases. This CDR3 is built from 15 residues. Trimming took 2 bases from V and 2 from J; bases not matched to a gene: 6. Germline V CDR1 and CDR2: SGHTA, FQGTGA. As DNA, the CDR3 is TGTGCCAGCAGCTTATCCAGCGGGGTGGCCTACGAGCAGTACTTC. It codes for CASSLSSGVAYEQYF.

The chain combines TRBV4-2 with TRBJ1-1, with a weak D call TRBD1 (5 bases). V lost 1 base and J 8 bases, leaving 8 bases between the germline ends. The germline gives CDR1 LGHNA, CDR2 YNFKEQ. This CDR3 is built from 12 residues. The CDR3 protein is CASSQAGGEAFF. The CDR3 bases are TGTGCCAGCAGCCAAGCCGGGGGAGAAGCTTTCTTT.

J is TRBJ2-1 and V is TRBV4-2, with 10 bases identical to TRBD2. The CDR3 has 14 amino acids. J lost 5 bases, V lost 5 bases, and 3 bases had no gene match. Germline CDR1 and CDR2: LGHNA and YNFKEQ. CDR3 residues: CASSGLAGDNEQFF. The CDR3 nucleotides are TGTGCCAGCAGCGGCCTAGCGGGGGACAATGAGCAGTTCTTC.

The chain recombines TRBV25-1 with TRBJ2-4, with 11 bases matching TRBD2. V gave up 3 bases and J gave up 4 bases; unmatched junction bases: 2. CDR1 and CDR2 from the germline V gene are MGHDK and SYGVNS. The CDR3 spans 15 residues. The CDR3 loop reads CASSDASGGKNIQYF. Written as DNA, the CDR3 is TGTGCCAGCAGTGATGCTAGCGGGGGGAAAAACATTCAGTACTTC.

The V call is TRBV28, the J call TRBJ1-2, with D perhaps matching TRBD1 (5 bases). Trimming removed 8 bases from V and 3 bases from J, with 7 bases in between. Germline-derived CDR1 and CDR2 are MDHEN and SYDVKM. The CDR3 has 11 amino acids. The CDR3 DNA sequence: TGTGCCAGCCTGACAGACTATGGCTACACCTTC. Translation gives CASLTDYGYTF.

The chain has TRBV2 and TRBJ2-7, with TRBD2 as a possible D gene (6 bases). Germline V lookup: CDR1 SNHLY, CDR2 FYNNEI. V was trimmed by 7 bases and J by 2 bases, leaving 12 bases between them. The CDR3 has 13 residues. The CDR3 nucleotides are TGTGCCAGCACTGCCGGGGGAACCTACGAGCAGTACTTC. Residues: CASTAGGTYEQYF.

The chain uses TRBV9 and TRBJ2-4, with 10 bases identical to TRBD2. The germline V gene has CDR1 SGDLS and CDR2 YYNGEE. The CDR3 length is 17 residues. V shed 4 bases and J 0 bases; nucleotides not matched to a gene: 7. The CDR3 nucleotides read TGTGCCAGCAGCCCATCCACTAGCGGGGTAGCCAAAAACATTCAGTACTTC. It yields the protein CASSPSTSGVAKNIQYF.

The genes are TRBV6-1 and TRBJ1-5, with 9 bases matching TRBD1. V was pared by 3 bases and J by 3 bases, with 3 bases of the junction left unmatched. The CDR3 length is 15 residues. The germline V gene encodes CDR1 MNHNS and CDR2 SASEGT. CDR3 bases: TGTGCCAGCAGTGAGGAACAGGGGGCCAATCAGCCCCAGCATTTT. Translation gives CASSEEQGANQPQHF.

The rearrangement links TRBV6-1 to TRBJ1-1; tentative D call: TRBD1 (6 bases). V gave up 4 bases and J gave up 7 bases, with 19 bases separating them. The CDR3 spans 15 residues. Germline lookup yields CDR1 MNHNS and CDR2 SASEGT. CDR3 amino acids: CASSGSAGAGSEAFF. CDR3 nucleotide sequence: TGTGCCAGCAGTGGATCGGCAGGGGCAGGAAGTGAAGCTTTCTTT.

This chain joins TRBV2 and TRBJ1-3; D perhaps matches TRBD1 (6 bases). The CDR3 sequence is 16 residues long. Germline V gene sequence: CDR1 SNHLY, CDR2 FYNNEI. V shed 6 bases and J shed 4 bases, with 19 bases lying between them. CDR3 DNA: TGTGCCAGCAGCGACCCGGGACACAAGTCGGGAAACACCATATATTTT. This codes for CASSDPGHKSGNTIYF.

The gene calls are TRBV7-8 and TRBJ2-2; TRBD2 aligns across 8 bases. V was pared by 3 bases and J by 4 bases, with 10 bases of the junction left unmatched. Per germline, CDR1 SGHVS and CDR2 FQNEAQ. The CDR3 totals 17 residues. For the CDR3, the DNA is TGTGCCAGCAGCTTGAGAGGTAGCGGGGTGATCACCGGGGAGCTGTTTTTT. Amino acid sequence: CASSLRGSGVITGELFF.